This TCR beta chain appears in the sequencing data of a study of T cells in Graves' hyperthyroidism and ophthalmopathy. The wider study: Once the initial diagnosis was made, peripheral blood was obtained before any treatment. General study results and limits: Peripheral blood also featured most of the thyroid clonotypes expanded above 0.001.

This CDR3 contains 14 residues. Germline V gives CDR1 MNHEY, CDR2 SMNVEV (reference sequence). V shed 7 bases, J shed 4 bases, and the junction held 6 bases outside the gene matches. This clonotype was seen ten or more times. The antigen is unknown. Researchers defined stable Graves' hyperthyroidism as no ophthalmopathy progression within 18 months. Patients were aged 18 to 65, had disease duration under 2 months, and had newly diagnosed hyperthyroidism. Regions amplified from RNA transcripts were the TCR beta CDR3 regions. The TCR CDR3 first-round RT-PCR relied on the HTBI primer set. TCRdb itself ran the multiplex PCR reads through MiXCR, one entry per CDR3 protein. The data show about 400,000 distinct CDR3 sequences, just under 15% seen once.

V is TRBV27 and J is TRBJ2-2; TRBD1 matches at 7 bases. Sequenced input: blood. This receptor was taken from a woman aged 25 to 39 with Graves' hyperthyroidism. CDR3 amino acids: CASTLHRGTGELFF. The CDR3 bases are TGTGCCAGCACTCTACACAGGGGCACCGGGGAGCTGTTTTTT.